This TCR beta chain was documented in a study of T cells in localized non-small cell lung cancer. TCRdb's table, derived via immunoSEQ multiplex PCR, lists solely in-frame clones and lacks some. The top ten clones hold 2.7% of a sample with some 25,000 clones, roughly 92% of them seen once. Comments on this clone: Other DNA sequences in the sample encode the same CDR3.

The CDR3 sequence is 20 residues long. The ends lost 0 bases at V and 5 bases at J; junction bases unmatched: 17. CDR1 SGHRS and CDR2 YFSETQ come from the germline V gene. The receptor's source is a woman between 35 and 75 years old with stage I lung adenocarcinoma. This specimen consisted of peripheral blood, obtained before any cancer treatment. The chain couples TRBV5-1 to TRBJ2-3; 11 bases are a match to TRBD2. In nucleotides, the CDR3 is TGCGCCAGCAGCTTGGACCCGCTAGCGGGAGGAGGTGAAGGTGTAGATACGCAGTATTTT. Translated, it gives CASSLDPLAGGGEGVDTQYF.